The rows below give T cell receptor beta chains drawn from one sample of a study of cytomegalovirus exposure and HLA in healthy donors. Here immunoSEQ multiplex PCR was the method, and the copy in TCRdb shows in-frame clones only, minus some. Of about 190,000 clones in the sample, 60% to 80% were seen once. The specimen sequenced was PBMCs. The receptors stem from a woman in her thirties in good health and CMV-seropositive. The CDR3 runs from the conserved cysteine through the conserved F or W. A D gene is named only where the DNA matches it firmly. Where a row states a size, it is once, few, many or the class of an expanded clone; other rows omit it.

.	TRBJ2-2	TRBV7-6	.	TGTGCCAGCAGCTTTGTACAAAGCGGGACCGGGGAGCTGTTTTTT	CASSFVQSGTGELFF
.	TRBJ2-1	TRBV7-2	.	TGTGCCAGCAGCTTAGCGCCAGGGTCGGTTGAGCAGTTCTTC	CASSLAPGSVEQFF
.	TRBJ1-4	TRBV28	.	TGTGCCAGCACCGACTTCACGAATGAAAAACTGTTTTTT	CASTDFTNEKLFF
.	TRBJ2-2	TRBV7-9	.	TGTTCCAGCAGCCTAGGATTAGCGGAGAACACCGGGGAGCTGTTTTTT	CSSSLGLAENTGELFF
TRBD2	TRBJ2-7	TRBV4-2	.	TGTGCCAGCAGCCAATCGGGACTAGCGGAGAACTCCTACGAGCAGTACTTC	CASSQSGLAENSYEQYF
TRBD1	TRBJ2-7	TRBV6-6	.	TGTGCCAGCAGTTGGGACAGGGTATACGAGCAGTACTTC	CASSWDRVYEQYF
TRBD1	TRBJ1-4	TRBV4-1	.	TGCGCCAGCAGCCCCGACAGGGACCTTAATGAAAAACTGTTTTTT	CASSPDRDLNEKLFF
.	TRBJ1-2	TRBV27	few	TGTGCCAGCAGTTTCGAGGGAGCCTATGGCTACACCTTC	CASSFEGAYGYTF
.	TRBJ2-3	TRBV5-1	.	TGCGCCAGCAGCTTGTACGGGAGTTCCACAGATACGCAGTATTTT	CASSLYGSSTDTQYF
.	TRBJ1-1	TRBV2	.	TGTGCCAGCAGAGGCGGAAAAGCTTTCTTT	CASRGGKAFF
TRBD2	TRBJ2-7	TRBV27	once	TGTGCCAGCATTGGACTAGCGGGAGCTGGGGAGCAGTACTTC	CASIGLAGAGEQYF
TRBD2	TRBJ2-3	TRBV25-1	.	TGTGCCAGCAGTGAAGATCGACTAGCTGGGAACGATACGCAGTATTTT	CASSEDRLAGNDTQYF
.	TRBJ1-4	TRBV6-5	.	TGTGCCAGCAAACTCAACCCCAGGCCCGTGGAAAAACTGTTTTTT	CASKLNPRPVEKLFF
TRBD1	TRBJ1-3	TRBV7-9	.	TGTGCCAGCAGCTTATCTCCCACAGGGGGCTCGGGAAACACCATATATTTT	CASSLSPTGGSGNTIYF
.	TRBJ1-2	TRBV19	.	TGTGCCAGCCGGGGTGGGATTGATGGCTACACCTTC	CASRGGIDGYTF
TRBD1	TRBJ1-2	TRBV2	.	TGTGCCAGCAGTGGTGCCGGGACAGGGGTTAAAGGCTACACCTTC	CASSGAGTGVKGYTF
.	TRBJ2-5	TRBV29-1	.	TGCAGCGTTGGGGCCAGACAAGAGACCCAGTACTTC	CSVGARQETQYF
TRBD2	TRBJ2-1	TRBV7-9	.	TGTGCCAGCAGCCCGCCGTTTCGGGAGGTCCACAATGAGCAGTTCTTC	CASSPPFREVHNEQFF
.	TRBJ2-1	TRBV6-1	.	TGTGCCAGCAGTGAGGGCCTCGGGACTCACAATGAGCAGTTCTTC	CASSEGLGTHNEQFF
TRBD2	TRBJ2-1	TRBV9	.	TGTGCCAGCAGCGTAGCAGGGACTAGCGGGACCCCTGAGCAGTTCTTC	CASSVAGTSGTPEQFF
TRBD2	TRBJ2-1	TRBV6-1	.	TGTGCCAGCAGTGTTAGCGGGATCAATGAGCAGTTCTTC	CASSVSGINEQFF
.	TRBJ2-1	TRBV6-1	.	TGTGCCAGCAAGGGACTCGTCTTGCTCTCAGAGCAGTTCTTC	CASKGLVLLSEQFF
TRBD2	TRBJ2-2	TRBV19	.	TGTGCCAGTAGTATTGGGCGGGAGTTGTCTCGGGGGGAGCTGTTTTTT	CASSIGRELSRGELFF
TRBD2	TRBJ2-1	TRBV11-2	.	TGTGCCAGCAGCCAGGGACTAGCGGGAGTTGATGAGCAGTTCTTC	CASSQGLAGVDEQFF
.	TRBJ2-1	TRBV18	.	TGTGCCAGCTCACCACTGCCGACCGAGGGTGAGCAGTTCTTC	CASSPLPTEGEQFF
.	TRBJ2-5	TRBV6-1	few	TGTGCCAGCCTCTCCGATAGAACCCAAGAGACCCAGTACTTC	CASLSDRTQETQYF
.	TRBJ1-3	TRBV4-1	.	TGTGCCAGCAGCCAACCAGGGGCTGGAAACACCATATATTTT	CASSQPGAGNTIYF
.	TRBJ1-5	TRBV2	.	TGTGCCAGCAAATACACAGGAGTAAATCAGCCCCAGCATTTT	CASKYTGVNQPQHF
.	TRBJ2-1	TRBV2	.	TGTGCCAGCACCGTAGATAGCGGACCTTACAATGAGCAGTTCTTC	CASTVDSGPYNEQFF
.	TRBJ2-5	TRBV25-1	.	TGTGCCAGCAGTGAACCTGGGGGGAGGAGGGAGACCCAGTACTTC	CASSEPGGRRETQYF
TRBD2	TRBJ2-5	TRBV28	.	TGTGCCAGCAGCCAAAACTCCGGGACTAGCGGGAGGATGCCACAAGAGACCCAGTACTTC	CASSQNSGTSGRMPQETQYF
.	TRBJ2-1	TRBV5-1	.	TGCGCCAGCAGCTTCAGGTACTCCTACAATGAGCAGTTCTTC	CASSFRYSYNEQFF
.	TRBJ1-4	TRBV7-9	.	TGTGCCAGCAGCTTGCGGGGGGCAGGCGAAAAACTGTTTTTT	CASSLRGAGEKLFF
TRBD1	TRBJ2-7	TRBV28	.	TGTGCCAGCCGAACAGGGGGCAGCGTAGTTCGAGACGAGCAGTACTTC	CASRTGGSVVRDEQYF
.	TRBJ2-7	TRBV27	.	TGTGCCAGCAGGGGACTCTCCTCCTACGAGCAGTACTTC	CASRGLSSYEQYF
.	TRBJ2-7	TRBV6-1	few	TGTGCCAGCAGTGGCGAATTAAATGGTGAGGCCCCGGAGAAAACCGAGCAGTACTTC	CASSGELNGEAPEKTEQYF
.	TRBJ1-2	TRBV18	.	TGTGCCAGCTCACATGGGGCGTCCTATGGCTACACCTTC	CASSHGASYGYTF
TRBD1	TRBJ2-1	TRBV15	.	TGTGCCACCAGCAGCGGGACAGGGGTTTTTGAGCAGTTCTTC	CATSSGTGVFEQFF
TRBD1	TRBJ1-1	TRBV7-9	.	TGTTCCAGCAGCTTAGCAGGGGGGGGAAAAGTTGAAGCTTTCTTT	CSSSLAGGGKVEAFF
.	TRBJ2-7	TRBV7-9	.	TGTGCCAGCAGTCCAGGGTTCTACGAGCAGTACTTC	CASSPGFYEQYF
TRBD2	TRBJ2-1	TRBV5-1	.	TGCGCCAGCAGCTTAGGCGGGGGTCTCTACAATGAGCAGTTCTTC	CASSLGGGLYNEQFF
.	TRBJ1-4	TRBV2	.	TGTGCCAGCTCCCCGGGGTGGTTACAGAAGGATGAAAAACTGTTTTTT	CASSPGWLQKDEKLFF
TRBD2	TRBJ2-5	TRBV5-4	.	TGTGCCAGCAGCTCGCCGACTAGCGGGAGTGGGGCAGAGACCCAGTACTTC	CASSSPTSGSGAETQYF
.	TRBJ2-1	TRBV19	.	TGTGCCAGTAGTATCAGCGATTTCTACAATGAGCAGTTCTTC	CASSISDFYNEQFF
TRBD1	TRBJ2-3	TRBV11-2	.	TGTGCCAGCAGCGGGGACAGACCCCACTTTACGCAGTATTTT	CASSGDRPHFTQYF
TRBD2	TRBJ2-1	TRBV5-5	.	TGTGCCAGCAGCTTGGAGCTAGGCGGGAGGGCATACAATGAGCAGTTCTTC	CASSLELGGRAYNEQFF
.	TRBJ1-2	TRBV6-1	.	TGTGCCAGCAGTGAAAGGGGCAGGGTTAATGGCTACACCTTC	CASSERGRVNGYTF
.	TRBJ2-1	TRBV10-2	.	TGCGCCAGCAGTGGCCGACAAAGCTCCTACAATGAGCAGTTCTTC	CASSGRQSSYNEQFF
TRBD1	TRBJ2-1	TRBV27	.	TGTGCCAGCAGTTTATCCAGGGGGAACGGTGAGCAGTTCTTC	CASSLSRGNGEQFF
TRBD1	TRBJ2-3	TRBV10-1	.	TGCGCCAGCGGAGAGGGACAGCTCACAGATACGCAGTATTTT	CASGEGQLTDTQYF
.	TRBJ1-3	TRBV6-5	.	TGTGCCAGCAGTTACGAGGCAGCCGCCGGAAACACCATATATTTT	CASSYEAAAGNTIYF
.	TRBJ2-7	TRBV19	.	TGTGCCAGTAGAGCTAGGAGCTCCTACGAGCAGTACTTC	CASRARSSYEQYF
.	TRBJ2-1	TRBV21-1	.	TGTGCCACAGGGGGGCCTCATGAGCAGTTCTTC	CATGGPHEQFF
TRBD2	TRBJ2-1	TRBV27	.	TGTGCCAGCACCCCCGCGACTAGCGAATACCATGAGCAGTTCTTC	CASTPATSEYHEQFF
.	TRBJ2-1	TRBV19	once	TGTGCCAGTAGTATAGACGGGGACACATACAATGAGCAGTTCTTC	CASSIDGDTYNEQFF